The sample holds a few counts of the clone carrying this T cell receptor (beta chain). Its target is not known. The data derive from a study of T-cell reconstitution after alpha-beta-depleted transplantation in children. Whole-study findings and limits: Among T cells one year after transplant, newly produced cells accounted for most counts and diversity.

Preparation of the TCRbeta library was carried out with unique molecular identifiers. TCRdb used MiXCR to reprocess the PCR reads, holding one entry per CDR3 protein. The sample has about 500,000 distinct CDR3 sequences, roughly 10% seen once. This CDR3 is 15 amino acids long. J gave up 3 bases and V 5 bases, and 6 bases lay outside the gene matches. Germline CDR1 MDHEN, CDR2 SYDVKM. The receptor was derived from a female patient aged 2-15 years who had a stem cell transplant for aplastic anemia, so the T cells may come from the graft donor. The material was PBMCs, mostly from graft donor cells, obtained 180 days after TCRalphabeta/CD19-depleted stem cell transplant. The V gene is TRBV28, the J gene TRBJ2-1; 8 positions agree with TRBD1. The DNA for the CDR3 is TGTGCCAGCAGTCCAGCCGGGACAGGCTACAATGAGCAGTTCTTC. Translation gives CASSPAGTGYNEQFF.